This passage covers 15 T cell receptor beta chains from one sample sequenced in a study of shared clonotypes between healthy human individuals. The repertoire was sequenced with immunoSEQ multiplex PCR; TCRdb's copy has only in-frame clones and lacks some. The sample has about 490,000 clones, roughly four fifths seen once. Material for sequencing was PBMCs. The origin of the receptors is a woman aged 40 to 50 in good health. Some clones in this sample may be carry-over from other donors' samples.

The V and J genes are TRBV7-9 and TRBJ2-1; D may be TRBD2 (7 bases). V shed 5 bases and J shed 4 bases, with 12 bases lying between them. CDR1 SEHNR and CDR2 FQNEAQ come from the germline V gene (reference sequence). The CDR3 is 14 amino acids. The CDR3 region is CASSIGGAYNEQFF. DNA of the CDR3: TGTGCCAGCAGCATAGGGGGGGCGTACAATGAGCAGTTCTTC.

This sequence joins TRBV7-2 and TRBJ2-1; the D gene is possibly TRBD2 (5 bases). This CDR3 has 14 amino acids. The V and J ends lost 5 bases and 0 bases respectively, with 8 bases between them. The germline V gene has CDR1 SGHTA and CDR2 FQGNSA. The CDR3: CASSPGISYNEQFF. CDR3 nucleotide sequence: TGTGCCAGCAGCCCCGGGATCTCCTACAATGAGCAGTTCTTC.

This chain joins TRBV15 and TRBJ2-1; D uncertain. V lost 3 bases and J lost 4, with 10 bases in between. CDR3 length: 14 residues. Germline loops: CDR1 LNHNV, CDR2 YYDKDF (reference sequence). The CDR3 region is CATSSFRSYNEQFF. CDR3 DNA: TGTGCCACCAGCAGTTTCAGGTCTTACAATGAGCAGTTCTTC.

The chain uses TRBV9 and TRBJ2-2; TRBD1 agrees at 7 bases. There are 16 residues in the CDR3. Germline assignment: CDR1 SGDLS and CDR2 YYNGEE. With V trimmed by 4 bases and J by 4 bases, 10 bases remained unmatched. The CDR3 reads CASSKAGTELTGELFF. In nucleotides, the CDR3 is TGTGCCAGCAGCAAAGCCGGGACAGAGCTCACCGGGGAGCTGTTTTTT.

The chain recombines TRBV7-8 with TRBJ2-7, with TRBD1 identical over 8 bases. The V gene's germline CDR1 is SGHVS and CDR2 FQNEAQ. The CDR3 loop spans 14 amino acids. J was trimmed by 3 bases and V by 5 bases; bases with no gene match: 6. In DNA form, the CDR3 reads TGTGCCAGCAGCGTCGGACAGGGTCGCTACGAGCAGTACTTC. Translating gives CASSVGQGRYEQYF.

The V call is TRBV28, the J call TRBJ2-3, with 13 bases matching TRBD2. The CDR3 has 15 amino acids. Germline CDR1 is MDHEN and CDR2 is SYDVKM. The ends lost 2 bases at V and 14 bases at J; junction bases unmatched: 10. CDR3 nucleotides: TGTGCCAGCAGTTTACCCGGGACTAGCGGGATTTGGAGGTATTTT. Its protein is CASSLPGTSGIWRYF.

This chain uses TRBV4-1 with TRBJ2-2, with D perhaps assigned TRBD1 or TRBD2 (5 bases each). Between the trimmed V and J ends, which lost 2 bases and 2 bases, there was a span of 12 bases. The CDR3 has 16 amino acids. Germline V lookup: CDR1 MGHRA, CDR2 YSYEKL. DNA for the CDR3: TGCGCCAGCAGCCAACGGGTGGGGACCAACACCGGGGAGCTGTTTTTT. Its protein product is CASSQRVGTNTGELFF.

With regard to this clone: Other DNA sequences in this sample translate to the same CDR3. The rearrangement links TRBV10-3 to TRBJ2-2; 13 bases agree with TRBD2. The germline gives CDR1 ENHRY, CDR2 SYGVKD. The CDR3 consists of 15 residues. The ends lost 6 bases at V and 3 bases at J; junction bases unmatched: 1. The CDR3 DNA reads as TGTGCCATCAGAGGACTAGCGGGAGACACCGGGGAGCTGTTTTTT. Translated: CAIRGLAGDTGELFF.

This chain links TRBV7-2 with TRBJ2-7; possibly TRBD2 for D (6 bases). CDR3 size: 14 residues. Germline V gene sequence: CDR1 SGHTA, CDR2 FQGNSA. The V and J ends lost 5 bases and 0 bases respectively, with 11 bases between them. The CDR3 protein is CASSRSGSSYEQYF. The CDR3 nucleotides are TGTGCCAGCAGCCGTAGCGGAAGCTCCTACGAGCAGTACTTC.

The rearrangement joins TRBV4-1 to TRBJ2-2; 10 bases line up with TRBD2. The CDR3 sequence is 16 residues long. Germline CDR1 MGHRA, CDR2 YSYEKL. V was pared by 1 base and J by 4 bases, with 3 bases of the junction left unmatched. Written as DNA, the CDR3 is TGCGCCAGCAGCCAAGTTTCTAGCGGGAGCACCGGGGAGCTGTTTTTT. It specifies CASSQVSSGSTGELFF.

V and J are TRBV27 and TRBJ2-1, with 13 bases matching TRBD2. The CDR3 totals 18 residues. Germline V gene data show CDR1 as MNHEY and CDR2 as SMNVEV (reference sequence). V was clipped by 5 bases and J by 6 bases; unmatched bases: 13. The CDR3 loop reads CASSTRLAGGPLFNEQFF. CDR3 sequence (DNA): TGTGCCAGCAGTACCAGACTAGCGGGAGGCCCTCTTTTCAATGAGCAGTTCTTC.

The V gene is TRBV13, the J gene TRBJ2-7, with 7 bases fitting TRBD1. Per germline, CDR1 PRHDT and CDR2 FYEKMQ (reference sequence). J was trimmed by 6 bases and V by 5 bases; bases with no gene match: 13. The CDR3 has 15 residues. Here the CDR3 reads CASSGRGRGTGEQYF. The CDR3 DNA is TGTGCCAGCAGCGGCCGAGGCAGGGGGACCGGCGAGCAGTACTTC.

On this clone: One base separates it from a far larger clone, so it is likely a read error. V usage is TRBV30 and J usage is TRBJ2-5; 9 bases match TRBD2. The V gene's germline CDR1 is GTSNPN and CDR2 SVGIG (reference sequence). The CDR3 is made up of 15 amino acids. J gave up 11 bases and V 0 bases, and 13 bases lay outside the gene matches. CDR3 region: CAWSVRREGFYGQYF. In nucleotides, the CDR3 is TGTGCCTGGAGTGTACGGCGGGAGGGCTTCTACGGGCAGTACTTC.

This clone was seen more than once but under ten times. The V gene is TRBV4-2, the J gene TRBJ2-3; TRBD2 aligns across 8 bases. V shed 0 bases, J shed 1 base, and the junction held 6 bases outside the gene matches. This CDR3 contains 17 residues. Germline assignment: CDR1 LGHNA and CDR2 YNFKEQ. Written as DNA, the CDR3 is TGTGCCAGCAGCCAAGATTGGGAGACTAGCGGCACAGATACGCAGTATTTT. Protein: CASSQDWETSGTDTQYF.

The chain employs TRBV4-3 and TRBJ2-5; 11 bases are a match to TRBD2. The junction had 3 bases not matched to a gene; V was cut back by 1 base and J by 5 bases. Germline V gives CDR1 LGHNA, CDR2 YSLEER. The CDR3 contains 15 residues. The CDR3 loop reads CASSQVRLAGETQYF. In DNA form, the CDR3 reads TGCGCCAGCAGCCAAGTAAGACTAGCGGGGGAGACCCAGTACTTC.